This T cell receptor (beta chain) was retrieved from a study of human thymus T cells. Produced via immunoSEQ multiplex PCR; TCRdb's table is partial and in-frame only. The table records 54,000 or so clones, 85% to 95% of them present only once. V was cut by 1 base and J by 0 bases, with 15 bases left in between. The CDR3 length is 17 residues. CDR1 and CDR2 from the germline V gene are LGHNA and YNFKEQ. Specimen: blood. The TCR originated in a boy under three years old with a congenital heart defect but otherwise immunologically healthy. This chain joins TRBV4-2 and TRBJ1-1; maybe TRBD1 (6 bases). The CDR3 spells CASSQGPGGYMNTEAFF. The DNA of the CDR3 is TGTGCCAGCAGCCAAGGGCCGGGGGGCTACATGAACACTGAAGCTTTCTTT.